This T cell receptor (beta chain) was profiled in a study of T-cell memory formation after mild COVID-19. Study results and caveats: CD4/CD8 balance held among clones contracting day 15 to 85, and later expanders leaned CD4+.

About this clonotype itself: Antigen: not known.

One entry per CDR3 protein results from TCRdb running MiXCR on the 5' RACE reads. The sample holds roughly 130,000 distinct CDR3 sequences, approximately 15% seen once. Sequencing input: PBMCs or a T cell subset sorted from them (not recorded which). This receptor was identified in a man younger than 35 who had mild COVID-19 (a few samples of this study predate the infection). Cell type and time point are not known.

The CDR3 sequence is CAISRTDQETQYF. In DNA, the CDR3 is TGTGCCATCAGCCGGACAGACCAAGAGACCCAGTACTTC. The chain has TRBV10-3 and TRBJ2-5; maybe TRBD1 (6 bases). Germline assignment: CDR1 ENHRY and CDR2 SYGVKD. Between the trimmed V and J ends, which lost 6 bases and 0 bases, there was a span of 8 bases. There are 13 residues in the CDR3.